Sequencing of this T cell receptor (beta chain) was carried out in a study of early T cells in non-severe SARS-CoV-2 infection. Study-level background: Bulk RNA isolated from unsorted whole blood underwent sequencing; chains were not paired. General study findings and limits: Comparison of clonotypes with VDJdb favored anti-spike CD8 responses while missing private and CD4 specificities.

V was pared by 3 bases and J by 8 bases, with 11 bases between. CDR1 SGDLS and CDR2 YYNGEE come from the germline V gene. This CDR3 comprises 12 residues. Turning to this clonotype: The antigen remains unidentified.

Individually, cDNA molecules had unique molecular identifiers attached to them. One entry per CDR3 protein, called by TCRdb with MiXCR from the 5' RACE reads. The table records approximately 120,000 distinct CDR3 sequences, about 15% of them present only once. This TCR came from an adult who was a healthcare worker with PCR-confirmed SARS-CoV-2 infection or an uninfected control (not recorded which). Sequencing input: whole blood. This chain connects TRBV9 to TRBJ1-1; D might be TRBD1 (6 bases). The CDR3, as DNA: TGTGCCAGCAGCGGACACAGGGAGGAAGCTTTCTTT. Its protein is CASSGHREEAFF.